Presented here are 27 T cell receptor beta chains from one specimen sequenced in a study of OX40 agonist ivuxolimab in advanced cancers. Clones were sequenced by immunoSEQ multiplex PCR, and TCRdb holds only the in-frame ones, with some missing. The table has under 90,000 clones, just under 90% seen once. Sequenced material: CD4+ or CD8+ T cells sorted from blood, taken in a trial of the OX40 agonist ivuxolimab. The receptor set was obtained from an adult with an advanced solid tumor such as melanoma, head and neck, liver or kidney cancer.

The J gene is TRBJ1-3, the V gene TRBV19, with D possibly TRBD1 on 6 matching bases. Germline V gene sequence: CDR1 LNHDA, CDR2 SQIVND (reference sequence). The V and J ends lost 1 base and 0 bases respectively, with 10 bases between them. The CDR3 contains 16 residues. The CDR3, as DNA: TGTGCCAGTAGTATAGTAGCAGGGGTCTCTGGAAACACCATATATTTT. Translation: CASSIVAGVSGNTIYF.

The chain links TRBV5-1 to TRBJ2-1, with D possibly called TRBD1 or TRBD2 (6 bases each). The CDR3 consists of 21 residues. The germline V and J ends were trimmed by 4 bases and 0 bases, with 29 bases remaining between them. Germline loops: CDR1 SGHRS, CDR2 YFSETQ. The DNA of the CDR3 is TGCGCCAGCAGCCCCTCGGGGGCGCTGACCCTGGGGAGTAGCTCCTACAATGAGCAGTTCTTC. It translates to CASSPSGALTLGSSSYNEQFF.

The chain combines TRBV10-3 with TRBJ1-4; D unclear. This CDR3 region has 16 residues. V was pared by 3 bases and J by 0 bases, with 11 bases between. Germline-derived CDR1 and CDR2 are ENHRY and SYGVKD. The CDR3 coding sequence is TGTGCCATCAGTGATATTCCTGAAACAACTAATGAAAAACTGTTTTTT. Amino acid sequence: CAISDIPETTNEKLFF.

The rearrangement links TRBV10-2 to TRBJ1-2, with a tentative D call TRBD1 (5 bases). This CDR3 has 13 amino acids. Germline V CDR1 and CDR2: WSHSY, SAAADI. V lost 2 bases and J lost 11, with 15 bases in between. This CDR3 reads CASSEEPARGYTF. In DNA form, the CDR3 reads TGCGCCAGCAGTGAGGAGCCGGCCCGGGGGTACACCTTC.

The chain links TRBV4-1 to TRBJ2-7; 10 bases line up with TRBD2. CDR1 MGHRA and CDR2 YSYEKL come from the germline V gene. V shed 2 bases, J shed 2 bases, and the junction held 6 bases outside the gene matches. The CDR3 contains 16 residues. The CDR3 protein is CASSQPTSGKTYEQYF. CDR3 sequence (DNA): TGCGCCAGCAGCCAACCAACTAGCGGGAAAACCTACGAGCAGTACTTC.

This clone has more than one count but fewer than ten. The rearrangement joins TRBV10-3 to TRBJ1-4; D remains ambiguous. Germline CDR1 ENHRY, CDR2 SYGVKD. This CDR3 spans 13 amino acids. Trimming took 3 bases from V and 6 from J, leaving 8 bases between them. DNA for the CDR3: TGTGCCATCAGTGACGGGCCTTATGAAAAACTGTTTTTT. This gives the protein CAISDGPYEKLFF.

In DNA form, the CDR3 reads TGTGCCAGTAGTATTTCGGACAGCTATAATTCACCCCTCCACTTT. Translation: CASSISDSYNSPLHF. The chain has TRBV19 and TRBJ1-6; maybe TRBD1 (6 bases). Germline V gene sequence: CDR1 LNHDA, CDR2 SQIVND (reference sequence). The length of the CDR3 is 15 residues. The V and J ends lost 3 bases and 3 bases respectively, with 9 bases between them. Full variable domain (remainder filled in from reference TRBV19 and TRBJ1-6): DGGITQSPKYLFRKEGQNVTLSCEQNLNHDAMYWYRQDPGQGLRLIYYSQIVNDFQKGDIAEGYSVSREKKESFPLTVTSAQKNPTAFYLCASSISDSYNSPLHFGNGTRLTVT.

This clone was seen a handful of times. The chain employs TRBV19 and TRBJ2-1; D gene unclear. The ends were cut back, 5 bases at V and 0 bases at J, with 11 bases in the middle. The CDR3 contains 15 residues. From germline, CDR1 is LNHDA and CDR2 SQIVND (reference sequence). CDR3 DNA: TGTGCCAGTAGTCCAAAGTTCAGCTCCTACAATGAGCAGTTCTTC. Translation gives CASSPKFSSYNEQFF.

This rearrangement joins TRBV28 to TRBJ2-7; TRBD1 aligns across 7 bases. The V and J ends lost 6 bases and 1 base, in that order; junction bases with no gene match: 12. The CDR3 is made up of 16 amino acids. The germline CDR1 and CDR2 sequences are MDHEN and SYDVKM. The chain's CDR3 is CASSSPGTVVSYEQYF. In DNA form, the CDR3 reads TGTGCCAGCAGCTCACCCGGGACAGTGGTATCCTACGAGCAGTACTTC. Variable domain in full (rest from reference TRBV28 and TRBJ2-7): DVKVTQSSRYLVKRTGEKVFLECVQDMDHENMFWYRQDPGLGLRLIYFSYDVKMKEKGDIPEGYSVSREKKERFSLILESASTNQTSMYLCASSSPGTVVSYEQYFGPGTRLTVT.

V and J are TRBV7-9 and TRBJ1-2; TRBD1 matches at 9 bases. Germline values: CDR1 SEHNR, CDR2 FQNEAQ (reference sequence). The CDR3 length is 14 residues. V dropped 6 bases and J dropped 5; count of bases not matched to a gene: 7. CDR3 protein: CASRGQGFDYGYTF. The CDR3 DNA reads as TGTGCCAGCAGGGGACAGGGTTTCGATTATGGCTACACCTTC.

The chain has TRBV7-6 and TRBJ1-2; D might be TRBD1 (5 bases). The CDR3 runs 14 residues. CDR1 SGHVS and CDR2 FNYEAQ come from the germline V gene. V was trimmed by 5 bases and J by 8 bases, leaving 18 bases between them. CDR3 DNA sequence: TGTGCCAGCAGCCGCACCGGGACTCGCGAAGGCTACACCTTC. Encoded protein: CASSRTGTREGYTF.

The V call is TRBV2, the J call TRBJ1-5; 7 positions match TRBD1. The germline V gene has CDR1 SNHLY and CDR2 FYNNEI. The CDR3 has 14 amino acids. J was trimmed by 8 bases and V by 6 bases; bases with no gene match: 10. CDR3 residues: CASRGDRFFKPQHF. CDR3 bases: TGTGCCAGCAGGGGGGACAGATTTTTCAAGCCCCAGCATTTT.

The chain carries TRBV19 and TRBJ2-2; TRBD1 might be the D (5 bases). Germline V lookup: CDR1 LNHDA, CDR2 SQIVND (reference sequence). Trimming removed 9 bases at V and 7 bases at J, with 15 bases between. This CDR3 has 13 amino acids. CDR3 in DNA: TGTGCCAGCCAACTCAACAGGCGCGGGGAGCTGTTTTTT. Amino acid sequence: CASQLNRRGELFF.

V gene TRBV14 combines with J gene TRBJ1-5, with D unresolved. CDR1 and CDR2 (germline): SGHDN, FVKESK. The CDR3 spans 15 residues. The V and J ends lost 1 base and 3 bases respectively, with 10 bases between them. The CDR3 coding sequence is TGTGCCAGCAGCCAAGGCGGGTCCGCCAATCAGCCCCAGCATTTT. Residues: CASSQGGSANQPQHF. Filled out from reference TRBV14 and TRBJ1-5, the complete variable domain reads EAGVTQFPSHSVIEKGQTVTLRCDPISGHDNLYWYRRVMGKEIKFLLHFVKESKQDESGMPNNRFLAERTGGTYSTLKVQPAELEDSGVYFCASSQGGSANQPQHFGDGTRLSIL.

This chain links TRBV6-1 with TRBJ1-2; unclear D gene. Germline CDR1 and CDR2: MNHNS and SASEGT. The length of the CDR3 is 12 residues. The V end lost 2 bases, the J end lost 4 bases, and 5 bases lay between the germline ends. This CDR3 reads CASSERSYGYTF. The CDR3 bases are TGTGCCAGCAGTGAAAGGTCCTATGGCTACACCTTC.

This clone was seen a single time. The V call is TRBV30, the J call TRBJ2-3; 7 positions agree with TRBD2. The V gene end was trimmed by 0 bases and the J gene end by 2 bases; junction bases not matched to a gene: 5. Germline V gives CDR1 GTSNPN, CDR2 SVGIG (reference sequence). The CDR3 spans 15 residues. The CDR3 DNA is TGTGCCTGGAGTGTATCTAGCGGATACACAGATACGCAGTATTTT. It codes for CAWSVSSGYTDTQYF.

The chain joins TRBV11-2 to TRBJ1-2; D gene unclear. Germline-derived CDR1 and CDR2 are SGHAT and FQNNGV. The CDR3 totals 13 residues. Trimming shortened V by 3 bases and J by 7 bases, and 12 bases separated the two germline ends. CDR3 residues: CASSLEPSGGYTF. In DNA, the CDR3 is TGTGCCAGCAGCTTGGAACCTTCAGGTGGCTACACCTTC.

This clone has a handful of counts. This chain uses TRBV4-1 with TRBJ2-5; 8 bases are shared with TRBD2. V shed 0 bases and J 1 base; nucleotides not matched to a gene: 4. The CDR3 extends over 16 amino acids. Germline lookup yields CDR1 MGHRA and CDR2 YSYEKL. The CDR3 loop reads CASSQDGAGGQETQYF. In nucleotides, the CDR3 is TGCGCCAGCAGCCAAGATGGCGCGGGGGGCCAAGAGACCCAGTACTTC.

The chain combines TRBV7-2 with TRBJ2-1, with D maybe TRBD2 (5 bases). CDR3 size: 15 residues. With 3 bases removed from V and 9 bases from J, the gap between germline ends came to 18 bases. CDR1 SGHTA and CDR2 FQGNSA come from the germline V gene. CDR3 coding DNA: TGTGCCAGCAGCTTCCGCGGGCCATCCTCTACTGAGCAGTTCTTC. Amino acids: CASSFRGPSSTEQFF.

The chain uses TRBV5-1 and TRBJ2-5; TRBD2 might be the D (6 bases). This CDR3 contains 15 residues. V dropped 3 bases and J dropped 1 base, with 13 bases sitting between them. Germline lookup yields CDR1 SGHRS and CDR2 YFSETQ. CDR3 sequence (DNA): TGCGCCAGCAGCTCGGTTTCTAGCGTCCAAGAGACCCAGTACTTC. Protein: CASSSVSSVQETQYF.

This sequence joins TRBV6-1 and TRBJ1-1; D is uncertain. The CDR3 is 13 amino acids. The germline V gene has CDR1 MNHNS and CDR2 SASEGT. Trimming removed 6 bases from V and 0 bases from J, with 8 bases in between. This CDR3 is CASRKVMNTEAFF. The CDR3 DNA sequence: TGTGCCAGCAGGAAGGTTATGAACACTGAAGCTTTCTTT.

The J gene is TRBJ2-2, the V gene TRBV5-1, with D unclear. The V and J ends lost 3 bases and 1 base respectively, with 7 bases between them. The V gene's germline CDR1 is SGHRS and CDR2 YFSETQ. The CDR3 is 14 amino acids. This CDR3 is CASSSTRNTGELFF. The DNA of the CDR3 is TGCGCCAGCAGCTCTACACGGAACACCGGGGAGCTGTTTTTT.

The rearrangement uses TRBV5-5 and TRBJ1-2; the match to TRBD1 covers 7 bases. Germline-derived CDR1 and CDR2 are SGHKS and YYEKEE (reference sequence). The junction had 8 bases not matched to a gene; V was cut back by 0 bases and J by 6 bases. The CDR3 covers 15 residues. CDR3 nucleotides: TGTGCCAGCAGCTTGGGAAGCCAGGGGGTAGATGGCTACACCTTC. Translation gives CASSLGSQGVDGYTF.

The chain employs TRBV27 and TRBJ2-2, with 7 nucleotides matching TRBD2. CDR3 size: 21 residues. The germline V gene encodes CDR1 MNHEY and CDR2 SMNVEV (reference sequence). V lost 0 bases and J lost 4; bases outside the gene matches: 20. CDR3 nucleotides: TGTGCCAGCAGTTTATCTCCGGGAGGTGTGCTGGGAGCCGGGGCCACCGGGGAGCTGTTTTTT. Amino acid sequence: CASSLSPGGVLGAGATGELFF.

V is TRBV19 and J is TRBJ2-1; no firm D call. Germline V gene lookup returns CDR1 LNHDA and CDR2 SQIVND (reference sequence). Trimming shortened V by 7 bases and J by 5 bases, and 15 bases separated the two germline ends. The CDR3 loop spans 14 amino acids. The CDR3 protein is CASTNPTHNNEQFF. The CDR3 coding sequence is TGTGCCAGTACGAACCCGACCCATAACAATGAGCAGTTCTTC. The full variable domain, with the rest looked up from reference TRBV19 and TRBJ2-1, is DGGITQSPKYLFRKEGQNVTLSCEQNLNHDAMYWYRQDPGQGLRLIYYSQIVNDFQKGDIAEGYSVSREKKESFPLTVTSAQKNPTAFYLCASTNPTHNNEQFFGPGTRLTVL.

The chain couples TRBV15 to TRBJ1-5; possibly TRBD1 for D (6 bases). The V end was cut by 4 bases, the J end by 3 bases, with 16 bases between. The CDR3 consists of 16 residues. Germline V gives CDR1 LNHNV, CDR2 YYDKDF (reference sequence). Here the CDR3 DNA reads TGTGCCACCAGCACCCGGGGAGGGGGGGCCAATCAGCCCCAGCATTTT. This codes for CATSTRGGGANQPQHF.

The genes are TRBV5-1 and TRBJ2-1; the D is unclear. Germline V gene lookup returns CDR1 SGHRS and CDR2 YFSETQ. The CDR3 totals 13 residues. V was pared by 7 bases and J by 3 bases, with 11 bases between. The CDR3 nucleotides read TGCGCCAGCCGCCTCACGGGCTACAATGAGCAGTTCTTC. Translation: CASRLTGYNEQFF. The full variable domain, with the rest looked up from reference TRBV5-1 and TRBJ2-1, is KAGVTQTPRYLIKTRGQQVTLSCSPISGHRSVSWYQQTPGQGLQFLFEYFSETQRNKGNFPGRFSGRQFSNSRSEMNVSTLELGDSALYLCASRLTGYNEQFFGPGTRLTVL.